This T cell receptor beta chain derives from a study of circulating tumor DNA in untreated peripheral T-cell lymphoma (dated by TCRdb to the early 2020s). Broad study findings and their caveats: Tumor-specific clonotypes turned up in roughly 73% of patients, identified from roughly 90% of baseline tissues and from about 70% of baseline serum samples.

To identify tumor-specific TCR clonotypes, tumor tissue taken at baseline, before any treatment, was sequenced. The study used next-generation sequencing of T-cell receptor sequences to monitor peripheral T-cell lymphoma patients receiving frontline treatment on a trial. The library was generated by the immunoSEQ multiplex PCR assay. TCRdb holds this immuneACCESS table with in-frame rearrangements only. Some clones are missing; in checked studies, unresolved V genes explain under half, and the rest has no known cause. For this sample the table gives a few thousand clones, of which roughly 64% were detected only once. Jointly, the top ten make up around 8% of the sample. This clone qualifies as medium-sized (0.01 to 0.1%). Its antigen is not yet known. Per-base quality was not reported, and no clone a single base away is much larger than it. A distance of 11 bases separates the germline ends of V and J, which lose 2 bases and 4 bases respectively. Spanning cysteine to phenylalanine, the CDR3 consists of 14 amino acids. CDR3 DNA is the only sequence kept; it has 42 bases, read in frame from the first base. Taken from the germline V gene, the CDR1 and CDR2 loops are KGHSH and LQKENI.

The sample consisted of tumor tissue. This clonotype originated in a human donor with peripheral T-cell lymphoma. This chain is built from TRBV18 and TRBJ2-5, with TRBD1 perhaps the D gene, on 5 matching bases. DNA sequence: TGTGCCAGCTCACCAGGGCAGGGTATAGAGACCCAGTACTTC. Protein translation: CASSPGQGIETQYF.